This TCR beta chain was observed in a study of CD8+ T cells in alopecia areata. Study as a whole: Tofacitinib therapy lasting 6 to 18 months was followed by 6 months off drug.

The CDR3 spans 15 residues. Between the trimmed V and J ends, which lost 0 bases and 4 bases, there was a span of 10 bases. Germline V gene data show CDR1 as SNHLY and CDR2 as FYNNEI. The sequencing template was cDNA reverse transcribed from extracted RNA. Clones were sequenced by immunoSEQ multiplex PCR, and TCRdb holds only the in-frame ones, with some missing. Of roughly 170,000 clones in the sample, around three fifths were seen once. The sample's treatment: oral pan-JAK inhibitor, 5-10 mg twice daily. Notes on this clone: The antigen remains undetermined.

Study results and caveats: Scalp sample sequencing also detects resident alphabeta T cells of normal skin.

This receptor was identified in a human donor with alopecia areata. This chain joins TRBV2 and TRBJ2-1; D is uncertain. This specimen was CD8+ T cells sorted from blood, taken at week 24, from a patient treated with tofacitinib. DNA of the CDR3: TGTGCCAGCAGTGAAGCGCGTATCAGTTACAATGAGCAGTTCTTC. Residues: CASSEARISYNEQFF.